Here is one TCR beta chain with its context. Its recognized antigen is unknown. No base qualities exist here, and no much larger clone lies one base off it. Using the deep immunoSEQ assay, TCR CDR3 regions were amplified from genomic DNA by multiplex PCR. Genomic DNA extracted from each cell subset was distributed evenly over all wells of several immunoSEQ 96-well plates, and each plate served as one replicate. For sorted subsets, each replicate PCR was loaded with around 220 ng genomic DNA, equivalent to 32,000 or so T cell genomes. Purified libraries were measured with a Qubit 3.0 fluorometer, size-checked on a Bioanalyzer 2100, and measured again with the KAPA Library Quantification kit. A separate single-read 150-cycle Illumina NextSeq 550 flow cell was used to sequence each immunoSEQ 96-well plate. As for how the authors treated the data: Because the immunoSEQ output included only junctional sequences and no quality scores, the filtering could not be the same as the filtering used for full-length reads. Sequences were annotated with PyIR, a Python wrapper for IgBLAST v1.9, and V/J genes and CDR3 were assigned using IMGT germline references. Reads with weak V/J assignments (E-value above 1e-6), missing CDR3, stop codons, out-of-frame junctions, or ambiguous translated residues were removed. V3J clonotypes were defined by identical inferred V gene, J gene, and CDR3 amino acid sequence. To compute the percentage overlap between repertoires, the number of shared unique clonotypes was divided by the size of the smaller repertoire. RTK rarefaction, the Chao1 estimator, and Recon v2.1 estimates of unobserved clonotypes were used to assess repertoire richness. OLGA was used to compute generation probabilities for all TCRbeta clonotypes that the gDNA method yielded from a handful of donors. This immuneACCESS table, as held by TCRdb, lists in-frame sequences with V and J called but not all clones. Of the missing ones, under half trace to an unresolved V gene in checked studies; the others have no known cause. The V and J calls and clone size are taken from that table; D and trimming were inferred from the DNA. For this sample the table gives around 2.3 million clones, of which roughly 95% were detected only once. In total, the top ten clones hold approximately 0.13% of the sample.

Taken from cysteine to phenylalanine, the CDR3 has 13 residues. Only the CDR3 DNA is retained, 39 bases long and in frame from the first base. In the germline V gene, CDR1 corresponds to MGHDK and CDR2 to SYGVNS. V is cut by 6 bases and J by 5 bases, and the space between the germline ends is 13 bases. These data belong to a study of shared clonotypes between healthy human individuals (dated by TCRdb to 2020 to 2021). Regarding the research as a whole: The cohort comprised two women and a few men aged 18 to 49 years. To increase sequencing depth and limit assay-specific biases, different laboratories used diverse techniques to prepare libraries and sequence TCR repertoires. To estimate repertoire size and how much clonotypes are shared between individuals, the study performed deep sequencing of blood TCR repertoires from about five healthy adults. Per donor, leukapheresis produced somewhere between about 0.8 and 9 billion PBMCs. For each donor, three plates each were used for CD4 naive and CD4 memory, two plates were used for CD8 naive, and one plate was used for CD8 memory.

Here is what the overall study found, with its caveats: Incomplete sequencing was indicated by rarefaction of sorted-subset datasets, despite the large sequencing depth. Approximately 4.8% of naive CD4, roughly 3.6% of naive CD8, approximately 2.2% of memory CD4, and approximately 0.4% of memory CD8 clonotypes were shared across several donors. Higher generation probabilities were observed for clonotypes shared by all four sorted-subset donors than for non-shared clonotypes. The small number of donors limited the genetic and exposure-history diversity represented. Sampling was limited to blood, and TCR repertoires in tissue likely differ from TCR repertoires in blood. Naive subsets generally had larger estimated clonotype richness than memory subsets. Pairwise subsampling led to the expectation that sequencing depth would affect the degree of clonotype sharing among donors.

Healthy HIV-negative adults with no recently reported acute infections or vaccinations were included as donors. Every donor was a Caucasian adult residing in Nashville, Tennessee, USA. Magnetic negative selection was used to enrich CD4+ T cells, after which naive cells were positively selected on CD45RA and the negative fraction became the memory subset. Blood was obtained by leukapheresis, after which PBMCs were separated by Ficoll-Histopaque density gradient centrifugation and cryopreserved in liquid nitrogen vapor phase. Analytical flow cytometry was used to check the purity and quantity of each magnetically sorted T cell population. Genomic DNA was isolated from each sorted fraction and quantified by UV absorbance on a Nanodrop 2000c.

The sample consisted of naive CD4+ T cells sorted from blood. The cell subset or site label on this specimen signifies: CD45RA+ positively selected. The TCR originated in a man aged 18 to 30 in good health. The V gene is TRBV25-1 and the J gene is TRBJ2-5, with the D gene not confidently named. The DNA sequence is as follows: TGTGCCAGCAGACAAGGTCTGGCGGAGACCCAGTACTTC. The encoded protein is CASRQGLAETQYF. The entire variable domain, with the stretches around the CDR3 drawn from the reference TRBV25-1 and TRBJ2-5 proteins, is EADIYQTPRYLVIGTGKKITLECSQTMGHDKMYWYQQDPGMELHLIHYSYGVNSTEKGDLSSESTVSRIRTEHFPLTLESARPSHTSQYLCASRQGLAETQYFGPGTRLLVL.